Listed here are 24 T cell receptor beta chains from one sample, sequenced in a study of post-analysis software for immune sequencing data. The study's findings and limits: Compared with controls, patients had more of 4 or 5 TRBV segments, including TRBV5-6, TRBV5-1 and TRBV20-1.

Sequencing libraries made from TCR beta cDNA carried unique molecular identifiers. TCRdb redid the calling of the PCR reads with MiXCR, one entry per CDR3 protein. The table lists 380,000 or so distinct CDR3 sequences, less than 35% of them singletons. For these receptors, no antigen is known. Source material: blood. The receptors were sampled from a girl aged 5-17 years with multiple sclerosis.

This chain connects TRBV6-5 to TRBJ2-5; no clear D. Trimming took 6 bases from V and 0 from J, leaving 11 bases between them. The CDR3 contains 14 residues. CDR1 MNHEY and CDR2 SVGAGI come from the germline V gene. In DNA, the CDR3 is TGTGCCAGCAGCCCTTCTATGTACCAAGAGACCCAGTACTTC. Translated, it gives CASSPSMYQETQYF.

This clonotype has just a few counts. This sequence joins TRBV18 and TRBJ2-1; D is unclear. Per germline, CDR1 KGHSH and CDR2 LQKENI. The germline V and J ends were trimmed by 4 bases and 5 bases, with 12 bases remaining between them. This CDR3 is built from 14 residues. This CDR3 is CASSLSFRDNEQFF. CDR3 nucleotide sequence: TGTGCCAGCTCACTTTCTTTCCGGGACAATGAGCAGTTCTTC.

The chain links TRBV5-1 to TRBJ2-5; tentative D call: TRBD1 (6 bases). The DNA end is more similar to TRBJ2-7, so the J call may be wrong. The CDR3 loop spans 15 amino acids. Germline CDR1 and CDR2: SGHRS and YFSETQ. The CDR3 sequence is CASSPTGWGLYEQYF. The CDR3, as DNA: TGCGCCAGCAGCCCTACAGGGTGGGGATTATACGAGCAGTACTTC.

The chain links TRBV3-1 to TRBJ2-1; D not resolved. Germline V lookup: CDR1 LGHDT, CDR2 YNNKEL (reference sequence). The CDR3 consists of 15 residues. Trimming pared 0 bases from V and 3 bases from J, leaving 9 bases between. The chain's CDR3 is CASSQDRVLYNEQFF. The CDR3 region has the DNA TGTGCCAGCAGCCAAGATCGGGTACTCTACAATGAGCAGTTCTTC.

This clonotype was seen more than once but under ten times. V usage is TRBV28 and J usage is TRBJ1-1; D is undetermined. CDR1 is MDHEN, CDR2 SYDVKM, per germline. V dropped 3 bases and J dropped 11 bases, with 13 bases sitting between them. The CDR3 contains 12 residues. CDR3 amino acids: CASSLEGGEAFF. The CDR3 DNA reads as TGTGCCAGCAGTTTGGAGGGAGGTGAGGCTTTCTTT.

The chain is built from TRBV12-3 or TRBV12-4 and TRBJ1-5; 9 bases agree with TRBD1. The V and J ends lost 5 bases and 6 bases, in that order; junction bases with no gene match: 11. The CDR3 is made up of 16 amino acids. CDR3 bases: TGTGCCAGCAGTCCCGCACTACAGGGGGCGGGTCAGCCCCAGCATTTT. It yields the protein CASSPALQGAGQPQHF.

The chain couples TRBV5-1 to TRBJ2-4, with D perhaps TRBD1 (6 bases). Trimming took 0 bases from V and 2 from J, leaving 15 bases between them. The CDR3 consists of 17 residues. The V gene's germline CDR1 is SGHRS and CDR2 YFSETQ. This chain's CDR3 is CASSLVFRGATKNIQYF. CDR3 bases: TGCGCCAGCAGCTTGGTGTTCAGGGGAGCCACCAAAAACATTCAGTACTTC.

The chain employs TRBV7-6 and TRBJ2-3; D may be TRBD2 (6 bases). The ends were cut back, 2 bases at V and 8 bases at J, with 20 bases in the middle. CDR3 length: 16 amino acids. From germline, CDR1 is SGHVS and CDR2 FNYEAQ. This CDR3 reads CASSLRGDSQSGTQYF. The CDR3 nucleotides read TGTGCCAGCAGCTTACGAGGGGACTCCCAATCGGGTACGCAGTATTTT.

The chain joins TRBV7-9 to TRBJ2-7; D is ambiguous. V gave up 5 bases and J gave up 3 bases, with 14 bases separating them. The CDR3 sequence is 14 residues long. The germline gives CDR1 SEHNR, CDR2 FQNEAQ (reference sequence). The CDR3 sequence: CASSLPRLGYEQYF. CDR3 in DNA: TGTGCCAGCAGCCTACCCCGCTTAGGCTACGAGCAGTACTTC.

The CDR3 region has the DNA TGTGCCAGCGCCTCCCGGGGGCTAGCGGGGGAGCAGTTCTTC. Its translation: CASASRGLAGEQFF. This chain uses TRBV12-3 or TRBV12-4 with TRBJ2-1; 9 nucleotides match TRBD2. Trimming removed 8 bases from V and 10 bases from J; junction bases left unmatched: 12. CDR3 length: 14 amino acids.

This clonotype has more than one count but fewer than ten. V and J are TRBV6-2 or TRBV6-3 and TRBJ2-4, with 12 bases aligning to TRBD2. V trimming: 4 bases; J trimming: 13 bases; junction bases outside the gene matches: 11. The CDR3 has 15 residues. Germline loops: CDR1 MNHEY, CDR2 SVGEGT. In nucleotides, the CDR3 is TGTGCCAGCAGTTCCTATCAGACTAGCGGGGGTCAGCAGTACTTC. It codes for CASSSYQTSGGQQYF.

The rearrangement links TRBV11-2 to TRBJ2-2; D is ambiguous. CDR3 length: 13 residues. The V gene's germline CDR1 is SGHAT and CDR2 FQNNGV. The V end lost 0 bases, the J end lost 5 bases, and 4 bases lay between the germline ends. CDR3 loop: CASSLEWTGELFF. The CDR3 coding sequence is TGTGCCAGCAGCTTAGAATGGACCGGGGAGCTGTTTTTT. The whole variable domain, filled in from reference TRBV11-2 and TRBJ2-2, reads EAGVAQSPRYKIIEKRQSVAFWCNPISGHATLYWYQQILGQGPKLLIQFQNNGVVDDSQLPKDRFSAERLKGVDSTLKIQPAKLEDSAVYLCASSLEWTGELFFGEGSRLTVL.

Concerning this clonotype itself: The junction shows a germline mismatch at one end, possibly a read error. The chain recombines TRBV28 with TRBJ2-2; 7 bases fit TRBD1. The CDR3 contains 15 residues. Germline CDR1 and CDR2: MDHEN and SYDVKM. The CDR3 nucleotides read TGTGCCAGCAGTTTGGGGACAGCGAACACCGGGGAGCGGTTTTTT. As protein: CASSLGTANTGERFF.

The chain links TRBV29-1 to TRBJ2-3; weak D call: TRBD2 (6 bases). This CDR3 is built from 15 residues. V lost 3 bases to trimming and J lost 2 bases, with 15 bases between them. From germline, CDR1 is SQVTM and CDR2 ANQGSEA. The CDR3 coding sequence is TGCAGCGTTGAGAGAGGCGGGGTAATCACAGATACGCAGTATTTT. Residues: CSVERGGVITDTQYF.

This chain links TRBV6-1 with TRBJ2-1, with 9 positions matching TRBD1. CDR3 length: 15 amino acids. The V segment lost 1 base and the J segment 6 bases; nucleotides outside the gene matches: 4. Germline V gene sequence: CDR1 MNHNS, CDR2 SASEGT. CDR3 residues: CASSEEGTGSNEQFF. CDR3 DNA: TGTGCCAGCAGTGAAGAAGGGACAGGGAGCAATGAGCAGTTCTTC.

This CDR3 is CASSIPGTLSGELFF. The CDR3 DNA reads as TGTGCCAGCAGCATCCCTGGGACATTGAGTGGGGAACTGTTTTTT. The chain uses TRBV5-6 and TRBJ1-4; D perhaps matches TRBD1 (6 bases). CDR1 SGHDT and CDR2 YYEEEE come from the germline V gene. Trimming took off 4 bases at V and 12 bases at J, with 22 bases between the two ends. This CDR3 has 15 residues.

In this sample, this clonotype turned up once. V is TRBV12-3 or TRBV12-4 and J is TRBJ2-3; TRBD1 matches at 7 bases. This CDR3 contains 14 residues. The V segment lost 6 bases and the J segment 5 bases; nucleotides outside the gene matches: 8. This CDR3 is CASRSDRVRDTQYF. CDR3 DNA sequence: TGTGCCAGCAGGTCAGACAGGGTTAGAGATACGCAGTATTTT.

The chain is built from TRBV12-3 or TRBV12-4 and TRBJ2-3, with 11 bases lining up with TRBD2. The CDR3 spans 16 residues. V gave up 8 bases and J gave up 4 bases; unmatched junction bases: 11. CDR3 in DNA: TGTGCCAGCCTCCTCACTAGCGGGGGATTTGCAGATACGCAGTATTTT. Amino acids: CASLLTSGGFADTQYF.

The DNA of the CDR3 is TGTGCCAGCACCCTGGGGACAGGTAACTACGAGCAGTACTTC. Protein sequence: CASTLGTGNYEQYF. The rearrangement uses TRBV11-2 and TRBJ2-7; 8 bases line up with TRBD1. V lost 7 bases to trimming and J lost 3 bases; unmatched junction nucleotides: 8. CDR1 is SGHAT, CDR2 FQNNGV, per germline. The CDR3 sequence is 14 residues long.

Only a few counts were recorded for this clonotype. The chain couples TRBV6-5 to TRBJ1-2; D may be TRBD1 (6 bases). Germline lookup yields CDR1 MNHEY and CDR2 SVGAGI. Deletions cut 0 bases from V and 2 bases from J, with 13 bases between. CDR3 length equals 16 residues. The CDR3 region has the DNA TGTGCCAGCAGTTACTCGTATCCGGGGGCGAACTATGGCTACACCTTC. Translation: CASSYSYPGANYGYTF.

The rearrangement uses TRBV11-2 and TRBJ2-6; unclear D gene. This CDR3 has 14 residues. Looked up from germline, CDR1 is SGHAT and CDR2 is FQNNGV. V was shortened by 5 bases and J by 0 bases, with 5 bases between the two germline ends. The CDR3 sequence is CASSPFSGANVLTF. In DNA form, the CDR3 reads TGTGCCAGCAGCCCCTTCTCTGGGGCCAACGTCCTGACTTTC.

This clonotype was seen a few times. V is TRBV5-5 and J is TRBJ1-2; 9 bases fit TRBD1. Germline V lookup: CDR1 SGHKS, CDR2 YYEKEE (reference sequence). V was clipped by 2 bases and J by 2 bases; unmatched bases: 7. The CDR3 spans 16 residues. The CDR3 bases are TGTGCCAGCAGCTTAAGATCCGACAGGGGGAACTATGGCTACACCTTC. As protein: CASSLRSDRGNYGYTF.

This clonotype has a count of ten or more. CDR3 bases: TGCAGCGTTGAGGGGACTAGCGGGGGCCCGCGGCCCAATGAGCAGTTCTTC. As protein: CSVEGTSGGPRPNEQFF. The genes are TRBV29-1 and TRBJ2-1; 14 bases match TRBD2. This CDR3 is 17 amino acids long. CDR1 and CDR2 from the germline V gene are SQVTM and ANQGSEA. V lost 3 bases and J lost 6; bases outside the gene matches: 10.

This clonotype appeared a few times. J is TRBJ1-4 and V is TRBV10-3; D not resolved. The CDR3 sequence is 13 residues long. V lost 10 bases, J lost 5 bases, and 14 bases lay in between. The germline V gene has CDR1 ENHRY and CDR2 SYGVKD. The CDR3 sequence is CATRKGENEKLFF. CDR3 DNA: TGTGCCACCCGAAAGGGCGAAAATGAAAAACTGTTTTTT.